The clone carrying this T cell receptor beta chain showed up just once. The CDR3 consists of 16 residues. The germline V gene encodes CDR1 LNHDA and CDR2 SQIVND (reference sequence). V lost 3 bases and J 1 base, leaving 14 bases between the germline ends. This specimen belongs to a study of blood T cell repertoires in COVID-19. Background on the study: Whether acute or convalescent, the COVID-19 samples came from the United States, Italy and Spain.

Profiling relied on immunoSEQ multiplex PCR, and the TCRdb table lists in-frame clones only, not all of them. The sample shows approximately 32,000 clones, roughly 87% of them seen only once. This chain links TRBV19 with TRBJ2-3; perhaps TRBD2 as D (7 bases). The TCR comes from a man aged 60-69 years with active COVID-19. Input material: peripheral blood. The CDR3 reads CASSIGGASGTDTQYF. In DNA, the CDR3 is TGTGCCAGTAGTATTGGGGGGGCTAGCGGCACAGATACGCAGTATTTT.